These T cell receptor beta chains were read from a single sample in a study of blood T cell repertoires in COVID-19. Measured with immunoSEQ multiplex PCR; TCRdb has only the in-frame clones, and not every one. The sample contains approximately 230,000 clones, around 87% of which appear only once. The sample comprised PBMCs or T cells enriched from blood (not recorded which). The receptor set was obtained from a woman in her twenties or thirties with acute COVID-19. The CDR3 runs from the conserved cysteine through the conserved F or W. The D gene is left open where the match is weak. Size values are once, few and many counts, or a class for expanded clones, and some rows have none.

J gene,clone size,V gene,D gene,CDR3 protein,CDR3 DNA
TRBJ2-5,-,TRBV11-3,TRBD1,CASSLAGGETQYF,TGTGCCAGCAGCTTAGCAGGGGGAGAGACCCAGTACTTC
TRBJ2-3,-,TRBV2,-,CASSDQDTQYF,TGTGCCAGCAGTGATCAAGATACGCAGTATTTT
TRBJ1-3,-,TRBV4-1,-,CASSPHGGAGNTIYF,TGCGCCAGCAGCCCCCATGGTGGAGCTGGAAACACCATATATTTT
TRBJ1-6,-,TRBV9,TRBD1,CASSTTTGKDSPLHF,TGTGCCAGCAGCACGACGACAGGGAAGGATTCACCCCTCCACTTT
TRBJ1-3,-,TRBV21-1,-,CASSSRDRGILWDTIYF,TGTGCCAGCAGCAGCCGGGACAGGGGAATCCTTTGGGACACCATATATTTT
TRBJ2-3,once,TRBV25-1,-,CASSLRGDTQYF,TGTGCCAGCAGCCTAAGGGGGGATACGCAGTATTTT
TRBJ1-2,-,TRBV4-2,-,CASSLSRGFGDYGYTF,TGTGCCAGCAGCCTAAGCCGGGGTTTCGGTGACTATGGCTACACCTTC
TRBJ2-1,-,TRBV9,TRBD2,CASSVDGTSSYNEQFF,TGTGCCAGCAGCGTAGACGGGACTAGCTCCTACAATGAGCAGTTCTTC
TRBJ1-1,-,TRBV28,-,CASSIERGTEAFF,TGTGCCAGCAGCATCGAAAGAGGGACTGAAGCTTTCTTT
TRBJ1-2,-,TRBV21-1,-,CASRENRGGSYGYTF,TGTGCCAGCAGGGAAAACAGGGGGGGCAGCTATGGCTACACCTTC
TRBJ1-1,-,TRBV5-1,TRBD1,CASSPGQTGAEAFF,TGCGCCAGCAGCCCAGGACAGACAGGGGCTGAAGCTTTCTTT
TRBJ2-1,-,TRBV6-6,-,CASSYSRLLRSNEQFF,TGTGCCAGCAGTTACTCGAGGTTGCTTAGATCCAATGAGCAGTTCTTC
TRBJ1-6,-,TRBV4-1,TRBD1,CASSQGRGTGDNSPLHF,TGCGCCAGCAGCCAAGGACGTGGGACAGGAGATAATTCACCCCTCCACTTT